The 28 T cell receptor beta chains presented below share a single source sample, sequenced in a study of cytomegalovirus exposure and HLA in healthy donors. The primer mix had 60 Vbeta and 13 Jbeta primers. Sequenced by immunoSEQ multiplex PCR; TCRdb stores in-frame clones only, minus some. The specimen's table records around 100,000 clones. The sample comprised PBMCs. The receptor set was obtained from a man aged 40-50 years in good health and CMV-seropositive.

The chain joins TRBV7-2 to TRBJ1-1; D might be TRBD1 (5 bases). CDR1 and CDR2 (germline): SGHTA, FQGNSA. The CDR3 totals 13 residues. Deletions cut 5 bases from V and 2 bases from J, with 9 bases between. The CDR3 coding sequence is TGTGCCAGCAGCCGACAGCTAAACACTGAAGCTTTCTTT. Its translation is CASSRQLNTEAFF.

V is TRBV29-1 and J is TRBJ2-2; 8 bases fit TRBD2. From germline, CDR1 is SQVTM and CDR2 ANQGSEA. The CDR3 runs 14 residues. V shed 3 bases, J shed 1 base, and the junction held 1 base outside the gene matches. This CDR3 reads CSVDAGGNTGELFF. As DNA, the CDR3 is TGCAGCGTTGATGCGGGAGGGAACACCGGGGAGCTGTTTTTT.

The rearrangement uses TRBV6-1 and TRBJ2-3, with D possibly being TRBD1 (8 bases). Germline V gives CDR1 MNHNS, CDR2 SASEGT. V lost 4 bases, J lost 5 bases, and 16 bases lay in between. CDR3 length: 15 residues. The chain's CDR3 is CASSGQGRVQDTQYF. In DNA, the CDR3 is TGTGCCAGCAGTGGACAGGGGAGGGTCCAAGATACGCAGTATTTT.

In DNA form, the CDR3 reads TGTGCCAGCAGAGGGACAGGGACCACCGGGGAGCTGTTTTTT. Translating it yields CASRGTGTTGELFF. The chain uses TRBV6-6 and TRBJ2-2; 9 bases map to TRBD1. Germline V gives CDR1 MNHNY, CDR2 SVGAGI (reference sequence). After removal of 6 bases from V and 4 bases from J, the junction contained 3 bases not matched to a gene. This CDR3 is built from 14 residues.

The genes are TRBV30 and TRBJ2-1, with D tentatively TRBD2 (6 bases). From germline, CDR1 is GTSNPN and CDR2 SVGIG (reference sequence). V lost 4 bases to trimming and J lost 6 bases, with 16 bases between them. There are 14 residues in the CDR3. The DNA for the CDR3 is TGTGCCTGGACCCGGGCCCCCGGGGGCAATGAGCAGTTCTTC. As protein: CAWTRAPGGNEQFF. The complete variable domain, with remaining parts taken from reference TRBV30 and TRBJ2-1, reads SQTIHQWPATLVQPVGSPLSLECTVEGTSNPNLYWYRQAAGRGLQLLFYSVGIGQISSEVPQNLSASRPQDRQFILSSKKLLLSDSGFYLCAWTRAPGGNEQFFGPGTRLTVL.

This chain uses TRBV28 with TRBJ1-2; D is perhaps TRBD1 (6 bases). CDR1 is MDHEN, CDR2 SYDVKM, per germline. The CDR3 contains 15 residues. V was shortened by 6 bases and J by 6 bases, with 20 bases between the two germline ends. Here the CDR3 DNA reads TGTGCCAGCAGCCTAGGGACATTATACGGAAATGGCTACACCTTC. Its protein product is CASSLGTLYGNGYTF.

This chain uses TRBV15 with TRBJ2-7; 10 nucleotides agree with TRBD2. Germline V gene lookup returns CDR1 LNHNV and CDR2 YYDKDF (reference sequence). The CDR3 consists of 15 residues. V was pared by 3 bases and J by 5 bases, with 7 bases of the junction left unmatched. Written as DNA, the CDR3 is TGTGCCACCAGCAGCCTCCCTAGCGGGAGAAACGAGCAGTACTTC. Translation: CATSSLPSGRNEQYF. Together with reference TRBV15 and TRBJ2-7, the CDR3 gives the full variable domain: DAMVIQNPRYQVTQFGKPVTLSCSQTLNHNVMYWYQQKSSQAPKLLFHYYDKDFNNEADTPDNFQSRRPNTSFCFLDIRSPGLGDTAMYLCATSSLPSGRNEQYFGPGTRLTVT.

To note about this clone: Other DNA sequences in this specimen translate into the identical CDR3. This sequence joins TRBV6-6 and TRBJ1-2, with TRBD1 matching over 7 bases. Germline lookup yields CDR1 MNHNY and CDR2 SVGAGI (reference sequence). The CDR3 length is 11 residues. The V segment lost 7 bases and the J segment 8 bases; nucleotides outside the gene matches: 4. The chain's CDR3 is CASTGGKGYTF. The CDR3 DNA is TGTGCCAGCACAGGGGGGAAAGGCTACACCTTC.

The V call is TRBV15, the J call TRBJ2-1; D is undetermined. Germline CDR1 reads LNHNV; CDR2 reads YYDKDF (reference sequence). V shed 0 bases and J shed 4 bases, with 13 bases lying between them. CDR3 size: 16 residues. The CDR3 reads CATSRDFRVSYNEQFF. The CDR3 region has the DNA TGTGCCACCAGCAGAGATTTCCGGGTATCTTACAATGAGCAGTTCTTC. Based on the CDR3 plus reference TRBV15 and TRBJ2-1, the full variable domain is DAMVIQNPRYQVTQFGKPVTLSCSQTLNHNVMYWYQQKSSQAPKLLFHYYDKDFNNEADTPDNFQSRRPNTSFCFLDIRSPGLGDTAMYLCATSRDFRVSYNEQFFGPGTRLTVL.

This chain connects TRBV5-1 to TRBJ2-1; 9 bases are shared with TRBD2. The germline V gene has CDR1 SGHRS and CDR2 YFSETQ. The length of the CDR3 is 20 residues. V gave up 2 bases and J gave up 0 bases; unmatched junction bases: 15. The CDR3 loop is CASSLRLAVSLPSSYNEQFF. The CDR3 coding sequence is TGCGCCAGCAGCTTAAGACTAGCGGTGTCCCTCCCGAGCTCCTACAATGAGCAGTTCTTC.

The V and J genes are TRBV20-1 and TRBJ2-5; D remains ambiguous. The CDR3 runs 10 residues. The germline gives CDR1 DFQATT, CDR2 SNEGSKA (reference sequence). Deletions cut 5 bases from V and 5 bases from J, with 6 bases between. This chain's CDR3 is CSASGETQYF. The DNA for the CDR3 is TGCAGTGCTTCCGGGGAGACCCAGTACTTC.

This chain links TRBV30 with TRBJ1-2; 12 nucleotides agree with TRBD1. The CDR3 is 13 amino acids. Germline CDR1 and CDR2: GTSNPN and SVGIG (reference sequence). Trimming cost V 4 bases and J 8 bases; bases outside gene matches: 5. This CDR3 is CAWTGQGARGYTF. The CDR3 coding sequence is TGTGCCTGGACGGGACAGGGGGCCCGGGGCTACACCTTC.

V and J are TRBV15 and TRBJ2-7; D might be TRBD1 (6 bases). Germline V gives CDR1 LNHNV, CDR2 YYDKDF (reference sequence). Deletions cut 5 bases from V and 3 bases from J, with 17 bases between. There are 15 residues in the CDR3. As DNA, the CDR3 is TGTGCCACCAGCCTGGAGGTGGGGGCCGACTACGAGCAGTACTTC. Residues: CATSLEVGADYEQYF. The full variable domain, rest sourced from reference TRBV15 and TRBJ2-7, is DAMVIQNPRYQVTQFGKPVTLSCSQTLNHNVMYWYQQKSSQAPKLLFHYYDKDFNNEADTPDNFQSRRPNTSFCFLDIRSPGLGDTAMYLCATSLEVGADYEQYFGPGTRLTVT.

The chain couples TRBV6-5 to TRBJ1-2; TRBD1 agrees at 7 bases. The ends lost 6 bases at V and 7 bases at J; junction bases unmatched: 8. Looked up from germline, CDR1 is MNHEY and CDR2 is SVGAGI. The CDR3 has 13 amino acids. The CDR3 DNA is TGTGCCAGCAGCCCCAACAGGGGAGGTGGCTACACCTTC. Protein: CASSPNRGGGYTF.

The gene calls are TRBV18 and TRBJ1-3; 8 bases are shared with TRBD1. Germline CDR1 and CDR2: KGHSH and LQKENI. The CDR3 loop spans 17 amino acids. V lost 0 bases, J lost 2 bases, and 6 bases stayed unmatched. The CDR3 DNA follows: TGTGCCAGCTCACCACCCGGTGACAGGGGAACTGGAAACACCATATATTTT. Its protein product is CASSPPGDRGTGNTIYF.

V is TRBV25-1 and J is TRBJ2-1; D uncertain. There are 13 residues in the CDR3. V gave up 8 bases and J gave up 6 bases, with 14 bases separating them. CDR1 and CDR2 (germline): MGHDK, SYGVNS. CDR3 sequence reads: CASGRVAANEQFF. The CDR3 region has the DNA TGTGCCAGCGGTCGGGTGGCGGCCAATGAGCAGTTCTTC.

The chain has TRBV21-1 and TRBJ1-1; the table assigns TRBD1, which was not confirmed against the DNA. TRBV21-1 is flagged as a pseudogene. The CDR3 runs 17 residues. For the CDR3, the DNA is TGTGCCAGCAGCAAAAGCCAGACACCAAATACGAACACTGAAGCTTTCTTT. Its translation is CASSKSQTPNTNTEAFF.

This rearrangement joins TRBV9 to TRBJ2-3; the match to TRBD2 covers 9 bases. Germline CDR1 SGDLS, CDR2 YYNGEE. J gave up 3 bases and V 0 bases, and 8 bases lay outside the gene matches. The CDR3 spans 17 residues. CDR3 coding DNA: TGTGCCAGCAGCGTAGGAAATAGCGGGAGTTCGACAGATACGCAGTATTTT. This gives the protein CASSVGNSGSSTDTQYF.

This chain uses TRBV5-4 with TRBJ1-4; D uncertain. The CDR3 has 12 residues. V was clipped by 3 bases and J by 8 bases, with 8 bases between them. Germline V CDR1 and CDR2: SGHNT, YYREEE (reference sequence). CDR3 region: CASSSWEEKLFF. CDR3 DNA: TGTGCCAGCAGCTCTTGGGAGGAAAAACTGTTTTTT.

The rearrangement joins TRBV28 to TRBJ2-1; TRBD2 agrees at 11 bases. J gave up 3 bases and V 7 bases, and 5 bases lay outside the gene matches. The CDR3 loop spans 15 amino acids. In germline, CDR1 is MDHEN, CDR2 SYDVKM. CDR3 nucleotides: TGTGCCAGCATATTCGGGACTAGCGGCTACAATGAGCAGTTCTTC. The encoded protein is CASIFGTSGYNEQFF.

V gene TRBV5-5 combines with J gene TRBJ1-3; 7 bases fit TRBD1. CDR3 length: 20 residues. The V gene end was trimmed by 5 bases and the J gene end by 0 bases; junction bases not matched to a gene: 20. The V gene's germline CDR1 is SGHKS and CDR2 YYEKEE (reference sequence). The chain's CDR3 is CASRHGGATGVTTSGNTIYF. CDR3 in DNA: TGTGCCAGCAGGCACGGCGGTGCTACAGGGGTCACTACCTCTGGAAACACCATATATTTT.

V is TRBV5-1 and J is TRBJ1-5; tentatively, D is TRBD1 (6 bases). The CDR3 covers 14 residues. The germline V and J ends were trimmed by 4 bases and 11 bases, with 19 bases remaining between them. Germline V gene sequence: CDR1 SGHRS, CDR2 YFSETQ. In nucleotides, the CDR3 is TGCGCCAGCAGCCTGGAGGGCAGGGGAGGGTCCCAGCATTTT. Its translation is CASSLEGRGGSQHF.

V and J are TRBV19 and TRBJ1-1; TRBD1 aligns across 9 bases. Germline values: CDR1 LNHDA, CDR2 SQIVND (reference sequence). V lost 5 bases, J lost 7 bases, and 11 bases stayed unmatched. This CDR3 is built from 15 residues. The CDR3 sequence is CASSSWTGAADEAFF. The CDR3 DNA follows: TGTGCCAGTAGTTCTTGGACAGGGGCGGCAGATGAAGCTTTCTTT.

This chain joins TRBV7-9 and TRBJ2-2, with TRBD1 as a possible D gene (5 bases). Germline V gene data show CDR1 as SEHNR and CDR2 as FQNEAQ (reference sequence). V lost 2 bases to trimming and J lost 2 bases, with 15 bases between them. The CDR3 runs 17 residues. The CDR3 spells CASSLTIGHLNTGELFF. In nucleotides, the CDR3 is TGTGCCAGCAGCTTAACTATTGGACACCTAAACACCGGGGAGCTGTTTTTT.

The gene calls are TRBV7-6 and TRBJ2-3; 9 bases agree with TRBD2. Germline V gene data show CDR1 as SGHVS and CDR2 as FNYEAQ. CDR3 length: 16 residues. V dropped 4 bases and J dropped 5; count of bases not matched to a gene: 10. CDR3 region: CASSSGLAGAQDTQYF. In nucleotides, the CDR3 is TGTGCCAGCAGCTCCGGATTAGCGGGAGCGCAAGATACGCAGTATTTT.

This chain connects TRBV27 to TRBJ2-1; possible D gene TRBD2, 6 bases. With 6 bases removed from V and 0 bases from J, the gap between germline ends came to 12 bases. The germline CDR1 and CDR2 sequences are MNHEY and SMNVEV (reference sequence). The CDR3 runs 15 residues. The CDR3 here is CASRLEGISYNEQFF. In DNA form, the CDR3 reads TGTGCCAGCAGGTTGGAGGGGATCTCCTACAATGAGCAGTTCTTC.

J is TRBJ2-2 and V is TRBV21-1; the D segment call TRBD1 is taken from the table without a DNA check. TRBV21-1 has pseudogene status. The CDR3 is 14 residues long. CDR3 coding DNA: TGTGCCAGCAGGGTAACAGGGGACACCGGGGAGCTGTTTTTT. Translated: CASRVTGDTGELFF.

The chain is built from TRBV7-2 and TRBJ2-2; the match to TRBD1 covers 8 bases. This CDR3 region has 15 residues. V shed 5 bases and J 1 base; nucleotides not matched to a gene: 3. Per the germline V gene, CDR1 is SGHTA and CDR2 is FQGNSA. The CDR3 region has the DNA TGTGCCAGCAGCGATGGGACAGGGAACACCGGGGAGCTGTTTTTT. Amino acids: CASSDGTGNTGELFF.